A selection of T cell receptor beta chains follows, all from one sample in a study of CD4 T cells in relation to SARS-CoV-2 and coronaviruses. Sequencing was performed with immunoSEQ multiplex PCR; in TCRdb, only in-frame clones are kept and a portion is missing. The sample holds 25,000 to 30,000 clones; 77% are singletons and the top ten take around a sixth. These receptors lack a known antigen. The sequencing sample was made of CD4+ T cells from PBMCs, cultured in vitro. The receptors stem from a human donor in good health. Each CDR3 is given with its conserved first and last residue. D genes are given only for firm matches. Clone sizes are given selectively: once, few, many, or a class where the clone is expanded.

TRBD2	TRBV4-1	.	TRBJ2-1	CASSQGRSRGSSYNEQFF	TGCGCCAGCAGCCAAGGCAGATCGCGGGGGAGCTCCTACAATGAGCAGTTCTTC
TRBD2	TRBV6-1	.	TRBJ2-7	CASSEGTSGSYEQYF	TGTGCCAGCAGTGAGGGGACTAGCGGCTCCTACGAGCAGTACTTC
.	TRBV7-2	.	TRBJ1-5	CASSFSADYQPQHF	TGTGCCAGCAGCTTCTCCGCAGATTATCAGCCCCAGCATTTT
TRBD1	TRBV19	.	TRBJ2-7	CASSRGQYEQYF	TGTGCCAGTAGTAGGGGACAGTACGAGCAGTACTTC
.	TRBV9	.	TRBJ2-7	CASSVGGSSYEQYF	TGTGCCAGCAGCGTAGGAGGGAGCTCCTACGAGCAGTACTTC
.	TRBV24-1	once	TRBJ2-1	CATSDTTVQGEQFF	TGTGCCACCAGTGATACAACAGTGCAGGGTGAGCAGTTCTTC
TRBD1	TRBV6-5	.	TRBJ1-2	CASSQQGLESYGYTF	TGTGCCAGCAGCCAACAGGGGCTTGAGTCCTATGGCTACACCTTC
TRBD2	TRBV10-1	.	TRBJ2-7	CASSPSSGYEQYF	TGCGCCAGCAGTCCCTCTAGCGGATACGAGCAGTACTTC
TRBD2	TRBV4-1	.	TRBJ2-5	CASSHPAGSGGRSQETQYF	TGCGCCAGCAGCCATCCGGCAGGTAGCGGGGGCCGCTCCCAGGAGACCCAGTACTTC
TRBD2	TRBV7-2	.	TRBJ2-3	CASSRGTSGGDTQYF	TGTGCCAGCAGCCGGGGGACTAGCGGGGGAGATACGCAGTATTTT
TRBD1	TRBV6-1	.	TRBJ1-4	CASSETGGGEKLFF	TGTGCCAGCAGTGAGACAGGGGGGGGTGAAAAACTGTTTTTT
TRBD2	TRBV25-1	.	TRBJ2-2	CASSGPTSADTGELFF	TGTGCCAGCAGTGGCCCGACTAGCGCAGACACCGGGGAGCTGTTTTTT
TRBD2	TRBV18	.	TRBJ2-1	CASSPILAGGYNEQFF	TGTGCCAGCTCACCAATTTTGGCGGGGGGGTACAATGAGCAGTTCTTC
.	TRBV7-9	.	TRBJ2-5	CASSSLLGRAQETQYF	TGTGCCAGCAGCTCTCTGCTCGGGAGAGCCCAAGAGACCCAGTACTTC
.	TRBV18	.	TRBJ1-3	CASSSSGSRKTGNTIYF	TGTGCCAGCTCATCTTCCGGGTCCCGAAAGACTGGAAACACCATATATTTT
TRBD2	TRBV5-1	.	TRBJ2-3	CASSPGTTYWDTQYF	TGCGCCAGCAGCCCCGGGACTACCTACTGGGATACGCAGTATTTT
.	TRBV5-1	.	TRBJ2-3	CASSLERRADTQYF	TGCGCCAGCAGCTTGGAGAGGCGGGCAGATACGCAGTATTTT
.	TRBV18	once	TRBJ2-7	CASSPGRYEQYF	TGTGCCAGCTCACCGGGCCGCTACGAGCAGTACTTC
TRBD2	TRBV6-1	.	TRBJ2-5	CASSEGGAREGGSEDF	TGTGCCAGCAGTGAAGGGGGCGCGCGGGAGGGTGGTAGCGAGGACTTC
TRBD2	TRBV6-1	.	TRBJ2-7	CASRNSGGLLDEQYF	TGTGCCAGCAGAAATAGCGGGGGCCTCCTGGACGAGCAGTACTTC
.	TRBV12-3/TRBV12-4	few	TRBJ1-1	CASSLWGNTEAFF	TGTGCCAGCAGTTTGTGGGGGAACACTGAAGCTTTCTTT
.	TRBV7-9	.	TRBJ1-1	CASNLGAGVGAEAFF	TGTGCCAGCAACTTGGGAGCGGGCGTCGGCGCTGAAGCTTTCTTT
.	TRBV18	.	TRBJ1-4	CASSPRGPGLATNEKLFF	TGTGCCAGCTCACCAAGGGGCCCGGGTTTAGCAACTAATGAAAAACTGTTTTTT
.	TRBV6-2/TRBV6-3	few	TRBJ2-6	CASSHQGGANVLTF	TGTGCCAGCAGCCACCAGGGTGGGGCCAACGTCCTGACTTTC
.	TRBV5-6	.	TRBJ2-4	CASSLQVGIQYF	TGTGCCAGCAGCCTACAGGTGGGGATTCAGTACTTC
TRBD2	TRBV20-1	.	TRBJ2-5	CSASGGRAGRIFETQYF	TGCAGTGCTAGTGGGGGGAGGGCGGGTAGAATTTTCGAGACCCAGTACTTC
TRBD2	TRBV2	.	TRBJ2-7	CASREAGASGRYEQYF	TGTGCCAGCAGAGAAGCGGGGGCTAGCGGTAGGTACGAGCAGTACTTC
TRBD1	TRBV5-1	.	TRBJ2-1	CASSSGQGPSYNEQFF	TGCGCCAGCAGCTCCGGACAGGGCCCATCCTACAATGAGCAGTTCTTC
.	TRBV5-6	.	TRBJ1-6	CASSTDTDNSPLHF	TGTGCCAGCAGCACGGACACGGATAATTCACCCCTCCACTTT
TRBD2	TRBV5-4	.	TRBJ2-1	CASSLGLAGRTYNEQFF	TGTGCCAGCAGCTTGGGACTAGCGGGACGTACCTACAATGAGCAGTTCTTC
TRBD2	TRBV4-2	.	TRBJ2-3	CASSLRLRGSGRSTDTQYF	TGTGCCAGCAGCCTCCGTTTGCGCGGGAGCGGTAGGAGCACAGATACGCAGTATTTT
.	TRBV7-3	.	TRBJ2-1	CASSPPGDSGNNEQFF	TGTGCCAGCAGCCCCCCAGGTGATAGCGGAAACAATGAGCAGTTCTTC
.	TRBV7-9	few	TRBJ1-2	CASSLFRDRLNYGYTF	TGTGCCAGCAGCTTATTTCGGGACCGCCTTAACTATGGCTACACCTTC
.	TRBV5-6	.	TRBJ2-5	CASSPGPQETQYF	TGTGCCAGCAGCCCAGGGCCCCAAGAGACCCAGTACTTC
TRBD1	TRBV2	.	TRBJ2-2	CASRDLQGAYGGELFF	TGTGCCAGCAGAGACCTGCAGGGGGCCTATGGCGGGGAGCTGTTTTTT
TRBD2	TRBV2	.	TRBJ2-5	CASSAGTSGETQYF	TGTGCCAGCAGTGCCGGGACTAGCGGAGAGACCCAGTACTTC
.	TRBV6-2/TRBV6-3	.	TRBJ2-5	CASSYQGGAVETQYF	TGTGCCAGCAGTTATCAGGGGGGGGCCGTTGAGACCCAGTACTTC
.	TRBV21-1	few	TRBJ1-2	CASSSRDRDHYGYTF	TGTGCCAGCAGCTCTCGGGACAGGGATCACTATGGCTACACCTTC
.	TRBV11-2	.	TRBJ2-3	CASSTERNTQYF	TGTGCCAGCAGCACCGAAAGGAATACGCAGTATTTT
.	TRBV3-1/TRBV3-2	few	TRBJ2-7	CASSQGLPSYEQYF	TGTGCCAGCAGCCAAGGACTACCCTCCTACGAGCAGTACTTC
TRBD1	TRBV5-4	.	TRBJ1-2	CASSYSRQGYGYTF	TGTGCCAGCAGCTATTCGCGACAGGGCTATGGCTACACCTTC
.	TRBV6-1	.	TRBJ1-5	CASSDRSGQPQHF	TGTGCCAGCAGTGACAGAAGCGGTCAGCCCCAGCATTTT
.	TRBV19	.	TRBJ1-2	CASSIGRDIVGYTF	TGTGCCAGTAGTATTGGGCGGGACATCGTTGGCTACACCTTC
TRBD2	TRBV3-1/TRBV3-2	.	TRBJ2-5	CASSQGSLAGGLAETQYF	TGTGCCAGCAGCCAAGGATCGTTAGCGGGGGGCCTGGCAGAGACCCAGTACTTC
.	TRBV19	.	TRBJ1-4	CASSLVAPPTNEKLFF	TGTGCCAGTAGCTTGGTGGCACCCCCAACTAATGAAAAACTGTTTTTT
.	TRBV7-8	.	TRBJ2-2	CASNPRSGAPNTGELFF	TGTGCCAGCAACCCGAGGTCGGGGGCTCCGAACACCGGGGAGCTGTTTTTT
.	TRBV10-1	.	TRBJ2-2	CASRASSTGELFF	TGCGCCAGCAGGGCAAGTAGCACCGGGGAGCTGTTTTTT
.	TRBV5-1	.	TRBJ2-5	CASSLNGAAIQETQYF	TGCGCCAGCAGCTTGAATGGGGCAGCAATCCAAGAGACCCAGTACTTC
TRBD2	TRBV7-9	.	TRBJ2-2	CASSPRTSEGYTGELFF	TGTGCCAGCAGCCCCCGGACTAGCGAGGGGTACACCGGGGAGCTGTTTTTT
.	TRBV4-3	.	TRBJ2-4	CASSPYVSPDAKNIQYF	TGCGCCAGCAGCCCTTACGTGAGCCCCGACGCCAAAAACATTCAGTACTTC
TRBD2	TRBV5-1	.	TRBJ2-3	CASSPSGTSGGLGTQYF	TGCGCCAGCAGCCCCTCCGGGACTAGCGGGGGTCTCGGTACGCAGTATTTT
.	TRBV6-5	.	TRBJ1-5	CASSTQGREGQPQHF	TGTGCCAGCAGCACCCAGGGCAGGGAGGGTCAGCCCCAGCATTTT
TRBD2	TRBV2	.	TRBJ2-3	CASSIAGGGTDTQYF	TGTGCCAGCAGTATAGCGGGGGGCGGCACAGATACGCAGTATTTT